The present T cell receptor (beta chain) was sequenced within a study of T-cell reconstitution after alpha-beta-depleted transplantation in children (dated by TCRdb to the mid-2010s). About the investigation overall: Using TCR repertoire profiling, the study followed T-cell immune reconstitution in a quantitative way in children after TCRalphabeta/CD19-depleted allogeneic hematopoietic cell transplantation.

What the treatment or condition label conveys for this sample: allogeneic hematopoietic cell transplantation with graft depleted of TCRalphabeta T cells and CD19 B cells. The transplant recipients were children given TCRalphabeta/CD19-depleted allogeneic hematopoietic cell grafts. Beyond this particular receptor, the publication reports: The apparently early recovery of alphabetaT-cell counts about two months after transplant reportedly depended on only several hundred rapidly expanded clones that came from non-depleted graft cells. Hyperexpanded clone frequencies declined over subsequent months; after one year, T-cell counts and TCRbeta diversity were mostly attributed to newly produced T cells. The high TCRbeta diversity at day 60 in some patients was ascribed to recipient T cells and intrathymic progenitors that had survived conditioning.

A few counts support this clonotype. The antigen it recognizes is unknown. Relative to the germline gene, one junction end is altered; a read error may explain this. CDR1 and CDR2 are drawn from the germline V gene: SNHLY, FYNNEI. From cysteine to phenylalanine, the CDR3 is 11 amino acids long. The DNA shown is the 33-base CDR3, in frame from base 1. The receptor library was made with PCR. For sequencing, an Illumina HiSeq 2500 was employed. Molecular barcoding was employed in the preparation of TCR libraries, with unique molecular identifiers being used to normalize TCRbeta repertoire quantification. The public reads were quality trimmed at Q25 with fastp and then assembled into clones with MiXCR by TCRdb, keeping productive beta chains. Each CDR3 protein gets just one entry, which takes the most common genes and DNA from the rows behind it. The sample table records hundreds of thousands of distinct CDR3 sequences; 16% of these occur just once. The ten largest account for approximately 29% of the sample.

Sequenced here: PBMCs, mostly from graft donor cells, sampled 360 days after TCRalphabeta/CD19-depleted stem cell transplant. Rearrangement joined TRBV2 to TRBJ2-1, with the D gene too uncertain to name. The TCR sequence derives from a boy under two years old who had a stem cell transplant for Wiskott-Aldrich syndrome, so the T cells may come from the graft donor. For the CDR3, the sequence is CASTYRNAQFF. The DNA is TGTGCCAGCACTTACCGGAATGCGCAGTTCTTC. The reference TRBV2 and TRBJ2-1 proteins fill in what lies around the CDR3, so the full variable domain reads EPEVTQTPSHQVTQMGQEVILRCVPISNHLYFYWYRQILGQKVEFLVSFYNNEISEKSEIFDDQFSVERPDGSNFTLKIRSTKLEDSAMYFCASTYRNAQFFGPGTRLTVL.